The 12 T cell receptor beta chains presented below share a single source sample, sequenced in a study of technical replicates of blood from a few donors. The assay was immunoSEQ multiplex PCR, and TCRdb's table has in-frame clones only and misses some. The sample has 85,000 or so clones, around 94% seen once. Specimen: T cells isolated from PBMCs. These receptors were taken from a human donor in good health.

This clone was counted between two and nine times. V is TRBV28 and J is TRBJ2-4; 7 bases fit TRBD1. Trimming took 5 bases from V and 6 from J; bases not matched to a gene: 13. The CDR3 spans 16 residues. Germline lookup yields CDR1 MDHEN and CDR2 SYDVKM. The CDR3 is CASSPLTGKGGNIQYF. CDR3 in DNA: TGTGCCAGCAGTCCACTGACAGGGAAAGGGGGAAACATTCAGTACTTC. Drawing the rest from reference TRBV28 and TRBJ2-4, the complete variable domain is DVKVTQSSRYLVKRTGEKVFLECVQDMDHENMFWYRQDPGLGLRLIYFSYDVKMKEKGDIPEGYSVSREKKERFSLILESASTNQTSMYLCASSPLTGKGGNIQYFGAGTRLSVL.

The CDR3 here is CASSPPGQGDTDTQYF. The CDR3 nucleotides are TGTGCCAGCTCACCACCGGGACAGGGCGACACAGATACGCAGTATTTT. The chain carries TRBV18 and TRBJ2-3; TRBD1 matches 9 bases. Germline assignment: CDR1 KGHSH and CDR2 LQKENI. Germline trimming cut 0 bases from V and 2 bases from J; bases unmatched to any gene: 3. The CDR3 runs 16 residues.

This clone has only one observation. V and J are TRBV28 and TRBJ2-6, with D possibly being TRBD2 (6 bases). This CDR3 has 17 amino acids. Trimming left V 2 bases short and J 0 bases short, with 11 bases between. Germline V gives CDR1 MDHEN, CDR2 SYDVKM. CDR3 loop: CASSLGGGRSGANVLTF. The CDR3, as DNA: TGTGCCAGCAGTTTAGGGGGAGGTCGCTCTGGGGCCAACGTCCTGACTTTC.

The chain combines TRBV7-9 with TRBJ1-2; D possibly corresponds to TRBD1 (5 bases). Germline values: CDR1 SEHNR, CDR2 FQNEAQ (reference sequence). This CDR3 is 14 amino acids long. With 3 bases removed from V and 4 bases from J, the gap between germline ends came to 12 bases. The CDR3 reads CASSLDATGYGYTF. The CDR3 DNA follows: TGTGCCAGCAGCTTGGACGCTACAGGCTATGGCTACACCTTC.

V gene TRBV7-8 combines with J gene TRBJ1-1, with unresolved D. Trimming pared 1 base from V and 1 base from J, leaving 10 bases between. The length of the CDR3 is 15 residues. CDR1 and CDR2 from the germline V gene are SGHVS and FQNEAQ. CDR3 sequence: CASSLGAGSNTEAFF. CDR3 in DNA: TGTGCCAGCAGCTTAGGAGCGGGCTCGAACACTGAAGCTTTCTTT.

V usage is TRBV15 and J usage is TRBJ2-1, with 14 bases matching TRBD2. Germline V lookup: CDR1 LNHNV, CDR2 YYDKDF (reference sequence). V trimming: 3 bases; J trimming: 10 bases; junction bases outside the gene matches: 5. This CDR3 is built from 15 residues. In nucleotides, the CDR3 is TGTGCCACCAGCAGCGGACTAGCGGGGGGAAAGGAGCAGTTCTTC. It encodes CATSSGLAGGKEQFF.

V gene TRBV5-4 combines with J gene TRBJ1-6, with D perhaps TRBD1 (5 bases). V was trimmed by 5 bases and J by 10 bases, leaving 16 bases between them. The CDR3 runs 14 residues. Germline CDR1 SGHNT, CDR2 YYREEE (reference sequence). The CDR3 spells CASSFIGGASPLHF. CDR3 coding DNA: TGTGCCAGCAGTTTTATCGGGGGAGCGTCACCCCTCCACTTT.

The chain has TRBV5-1 and TRBJ2-2; TRBD1 matches 7 bases. In germline, CDR1 is SGHRS, CDR2 YFSETQ. This CDR3 comprises 14 residues. J gave up 4 bases and V 6 bases, and 6 bases lay outside the gene matches. Here the CDR3 reads CASTATGSTGELFF. DNA for the CDR3: TGCGCCAGCACCGCGACAGGGAGCACCGGGGAGCTGTTTTTT.

The rearrangement uses TRBV5-1 and TRBJ1-4; no clear D gene. Trimming removed 0 bases from V and 1 base from J, with 7 bases in between. The CDR3 is made up of 15 amino acids. The V gene's germline CDR1 is SGHRS and CDR2 YFSETQ. This CDR3 reads CASSLVGGTNEKLFF. The CDR3 DNA reads TGCGCCAGCAGCTTGGTCGGAGGAACTAATGAAAAACTGTTTTTT. Full variable domain (remainder filled in from reference TRBV5-1 and TRBJ1-4): KAGVTQTPRYLIKTRGQQVTLSCSPISGHRSVSWYQQTPGQGLQFLFEYFSETQRNKGNFPGRFSGRQFSNSRSEMNVSTLELGDSALYLCASSLVGGTNEKLFFGSGTQLSVL.

The rearrangement links TRBV6-5 to TRBJ1-1, with 7 bases aligning to TRBD1. The CDR3 extends over 16 amino acids. Germline V CDR1 and CDR2: MNHEY, SVGAGI. V trimming: 0 bases; J trimming: 2 bases; junction bases outside the gene matches: 6. CDR3 bases: TGTGCCAGCAGTTACTCAGGACAGGAACTTAACACTGAAGCTTTCTTT. As protein: CASSYSGQELNTEAFF.

This rearrangement joins TRBV2 to TRBJ1-5; D is unresolved. Germline V CDR1 and CDR2: SNHLY, FYNNEI. V was trimmed by 7 bases and J by 6 bases, leaving 16 bases between them. The CDR3 runs to 14 residues. The CDR3 bases are TGTGCCAGCAAAAAAGGCGGATTGGGTCAGCCCCAGCATTTT. This codes for CASKKGGLGQPQHF.

This chain joins TRBV27 and TRBJ2-1, with D unclear. Trimming left V 5 bases short and J 0 bases short, with 14 bases between. This CDR3 has 16 residues. CDR1 is MNHEY, CDR2 SMNVEV, per germline (reference sequence). As DNA, the CDR3 is TGTGCCAGCAGTCCCGGCGCGACAAGCTCCTACAATGAGCAGTTCTTC. It yields the protein CASSPGATSSYNEQFF.